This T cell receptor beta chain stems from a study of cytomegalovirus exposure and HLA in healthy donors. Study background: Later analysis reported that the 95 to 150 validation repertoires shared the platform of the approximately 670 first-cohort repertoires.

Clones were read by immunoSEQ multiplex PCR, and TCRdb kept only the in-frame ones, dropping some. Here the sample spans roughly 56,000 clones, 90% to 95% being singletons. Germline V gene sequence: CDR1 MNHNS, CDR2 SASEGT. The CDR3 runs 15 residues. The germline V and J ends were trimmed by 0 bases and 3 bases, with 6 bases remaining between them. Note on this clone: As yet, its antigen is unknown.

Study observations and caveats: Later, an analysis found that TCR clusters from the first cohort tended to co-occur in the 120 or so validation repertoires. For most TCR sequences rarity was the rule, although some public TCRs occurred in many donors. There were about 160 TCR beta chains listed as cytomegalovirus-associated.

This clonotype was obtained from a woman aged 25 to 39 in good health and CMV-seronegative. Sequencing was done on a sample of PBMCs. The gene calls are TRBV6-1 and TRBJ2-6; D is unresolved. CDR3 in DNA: TGTGCCAGCAGTGAAGCGGCAGATGGGGCCAACGTCCTGACTTTC. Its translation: CASSEAADGANVLTF.